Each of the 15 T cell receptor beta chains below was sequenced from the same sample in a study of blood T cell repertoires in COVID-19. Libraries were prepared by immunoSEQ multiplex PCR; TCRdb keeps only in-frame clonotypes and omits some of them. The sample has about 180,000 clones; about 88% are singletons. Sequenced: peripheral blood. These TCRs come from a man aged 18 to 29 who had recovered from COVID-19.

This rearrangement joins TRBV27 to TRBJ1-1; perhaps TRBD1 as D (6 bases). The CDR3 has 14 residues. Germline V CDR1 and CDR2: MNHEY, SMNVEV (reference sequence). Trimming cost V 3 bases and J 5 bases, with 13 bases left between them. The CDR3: CASSFQGLRTEAFF. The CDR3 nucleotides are TGTGCCAGCAGTTTCCAGGGGCTACGGACTGAAGCTTTCTTT.

The CDR3 loop reads CASSRGFTNYGYTF. The CDR3 bases are TGTGCCAGCAGCCGGGGATTCACTAACTATGGCTACACCTTC. This chain connects TRBV6-5 to TRBJ1-2; D remains ambiguous. Trimming left V 6 bases short and J 0 bases short, with 11 bases between. Germline V gives CDR1 MNHEY, CDR2 SVGAGI. This CDR3 spans 14 amino acids.

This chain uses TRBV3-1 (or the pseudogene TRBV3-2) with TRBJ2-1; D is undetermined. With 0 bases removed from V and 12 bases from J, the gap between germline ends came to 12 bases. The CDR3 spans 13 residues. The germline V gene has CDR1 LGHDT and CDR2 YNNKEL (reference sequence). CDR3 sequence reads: CASSQETGFAQFF. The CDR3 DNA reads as TGTGCCAGCAGCCAAGAAACCGGGTTCGCGCAGTTCTTC.

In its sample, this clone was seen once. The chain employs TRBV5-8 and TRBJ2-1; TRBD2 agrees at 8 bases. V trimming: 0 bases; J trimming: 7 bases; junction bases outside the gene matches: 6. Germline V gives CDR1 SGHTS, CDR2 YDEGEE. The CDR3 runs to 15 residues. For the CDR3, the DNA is TGTGCCAGCAGCTTGGCGAGCGGGAGCCTAAATGAGCAGTTCTTC. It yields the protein CASSLASGSLNEQFF.

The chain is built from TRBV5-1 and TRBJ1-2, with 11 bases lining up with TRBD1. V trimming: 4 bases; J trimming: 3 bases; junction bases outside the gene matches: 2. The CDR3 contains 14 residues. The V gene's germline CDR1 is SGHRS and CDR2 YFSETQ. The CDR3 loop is CASSGTGGDYGYTF. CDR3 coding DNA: TGCGCCAGCAGCGGGACAGGGGGGGACTATGGCTACACCTTC.

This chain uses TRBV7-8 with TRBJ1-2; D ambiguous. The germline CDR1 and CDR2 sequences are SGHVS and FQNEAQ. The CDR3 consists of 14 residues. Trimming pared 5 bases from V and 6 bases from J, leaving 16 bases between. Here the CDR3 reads CASSRRPIGDGYTF. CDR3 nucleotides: TGTGCCAGCAGCCGACGACCGATCGGGGATGGCTACACCTTC.

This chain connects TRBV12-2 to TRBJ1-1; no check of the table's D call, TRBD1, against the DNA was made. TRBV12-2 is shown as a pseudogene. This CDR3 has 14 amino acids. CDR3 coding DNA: TGTGCAAGTCGCTCCGGACAGGGAGACACTGAAGCTTTCTTT. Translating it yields CASRSGQGDTEAFF.

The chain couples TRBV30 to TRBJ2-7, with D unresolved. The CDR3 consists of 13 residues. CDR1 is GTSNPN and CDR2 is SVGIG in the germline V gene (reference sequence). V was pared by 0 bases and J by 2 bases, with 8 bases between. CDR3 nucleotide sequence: TGTGCCTGGAGTGTTGGCAACCCCTACGAGCAGTACTTC. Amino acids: CAWSVGNPYEQYF.

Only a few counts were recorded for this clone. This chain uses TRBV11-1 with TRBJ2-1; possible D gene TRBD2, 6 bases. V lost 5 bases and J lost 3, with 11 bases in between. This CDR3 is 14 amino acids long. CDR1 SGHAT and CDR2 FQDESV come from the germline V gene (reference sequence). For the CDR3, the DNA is TGTGCCAGCAGCACCCGACTAGACTACAATGAGCAGTTCTTC. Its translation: CASSTRLDYNEQFF.

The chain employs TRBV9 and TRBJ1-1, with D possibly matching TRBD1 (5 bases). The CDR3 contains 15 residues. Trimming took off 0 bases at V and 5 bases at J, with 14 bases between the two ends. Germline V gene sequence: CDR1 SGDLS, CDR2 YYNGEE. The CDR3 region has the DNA TGTGCCAGCAGCGTAGAGATGTTGGGGGGTACTGAAGCTTTCTTT. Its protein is CASSVEMLGGTEAFF.

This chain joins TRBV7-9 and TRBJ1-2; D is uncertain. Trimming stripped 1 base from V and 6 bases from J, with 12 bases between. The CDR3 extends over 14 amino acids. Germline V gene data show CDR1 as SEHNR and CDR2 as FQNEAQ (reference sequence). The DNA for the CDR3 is TGTGCCAGCAGCTTAGACCAACCGCGGGATGGCTACACCTTC. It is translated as CASSLDQPRDGYTF.

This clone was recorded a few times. The CDR3 region is CASSQGRAQPQHF. DNA for the CDR3: TGTGCCAGCAGCCAAGGGAGGGCCCAGCCCCAGCATTTT. J is TRBJ1-5 and V is TRBV3-1 (or the pseudogene TRBV3-2); unclear D gene. In germline, CDR1 is LGHDT, CDR2 YNNKEL (reference sequence). The V and J ends lost 1 base and 7 bases respectively, with 8 bases between them. The CDR3 contains 13 residues.

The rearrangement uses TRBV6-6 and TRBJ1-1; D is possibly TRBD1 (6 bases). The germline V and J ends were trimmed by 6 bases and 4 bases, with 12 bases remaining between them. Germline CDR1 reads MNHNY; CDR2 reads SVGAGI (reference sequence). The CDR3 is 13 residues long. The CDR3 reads CASRTGQITEAFF. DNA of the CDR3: TGTGCCAGCAGGACCGGACAGATCACTGAAGCTTTCTTT.

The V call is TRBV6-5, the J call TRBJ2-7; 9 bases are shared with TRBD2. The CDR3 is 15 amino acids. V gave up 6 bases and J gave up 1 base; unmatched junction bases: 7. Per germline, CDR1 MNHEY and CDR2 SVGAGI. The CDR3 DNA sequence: TGTGCCAGCAGCCTGGGCGGGGGGGTTTCCTACGAGCAGTACTTC. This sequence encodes CASSLGGGVSYEQYF.

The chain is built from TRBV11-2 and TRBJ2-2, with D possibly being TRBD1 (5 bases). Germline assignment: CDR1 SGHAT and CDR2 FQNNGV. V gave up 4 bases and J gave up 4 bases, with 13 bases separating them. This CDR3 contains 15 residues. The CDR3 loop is CASSSSTDSTGELFF. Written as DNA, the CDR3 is TGTGCCAGCAGCTCCTCGACAGACTCCACCGGGGAGCTGTTTTTT.